This T cell receptor (beta chain) emerged from a study of vaccination and CD4 T cells after COVID-19. Whole-study context: Every participant had a vaccine, which was either BNT162b2 or mRNA-1273, given in two doses. Each control culture was treated with a CEFX pool, an HIV-1 Nef pool, or no peptide. Study-wide points: Median about 90% of reactive clones detected in convalescent patients emerged only post-vaccination.

Sequenced with the Oncomine TCR Beta short-read assay was DNA taken from cultured CD4+ T cells. It was cultured CD4+ T cells from which genomic DNA was extracted. TCRdb itself ran the PCR reads through MiXCR, one entry per CDR3 protein. The sample has roughly 9,100 distinct CDR3 sequences; around 30% are singletons. This sample's treatment: approximately 10-day PBMC culture with coronavirus spike peptide pools or control peptides (ViraFEST assay). The unexposed donor gave CD4+ T cells before the COVID-19 pandemic (2011-2018). The CDR3 loop spans 15 amino acids. Per the germline V gene, CDR1 is SGHDT and CDR2 is YYEEEE. V lost 3 bases and J lost 5; bases outside the gene matches: 10. Worth noting for this clonotype: Its antigen remains unidentified.

The sequenced sample consisted of CD4+ T cells from blood, cultured in vitro. The sequence was obtained from a human donor in good health. V usage is TRBV5-6 and J usage is TRBJ2-5; 7 nucleotides align to TRBD1. For the CDR3, the DNA is TGTGCCAGCAGCTACACCGACAGGGTCGGGGAGACCCAGTACTTC. It yields the protein CASSYTDRVGETQYF.